The source of this T cell receptor (beta chain) is a study of radiation and T cells in renal cell carcinoma. Study background: Nephrectomy followed 15 Gy stereotactic body radiation by 4 weeks.

The assay was immunoSEQ multiplex PCR, and TCRdb's table has in-frame clones only and misses some. The table records 130,000 or so clones, roughly 85% of them present only once. Study-wide points: Without pretreatment biopsies, baseline tumor clonotype presence was undetermined. Top tumor clonotypes rose in blood 2 weeks post-radiation, then contracted.

This clone was seen only once. Its antigen is not known. Specified time point: baseline pretreatment blood. Treatment: 15 Gy SBRT to primary tumor, nephrectomy 4 weeks later. This CDR3 contains 15 residues. Germline V gives CDR1 SGHRS, CDR2 YFSETQ. V was cut by 4 bases and J by 0 bases, with 13 bases left in between. The sample was blood, taken from a patient whose treatment included radiotherapy and nephrectomy. The chain employs TRBV5-1 and TRBJ1-1, with TRBD1 as a possible D gene (6 bases). The TCR originated in a woman aged 45 to 65 with renal cell carcinoma. The DNA of the CDR3 is TGCGCCAGCAGCAGATCGACAGGATTGAACACTGAAGCTTTCTTT. It codes for CASSRSTGLNTEAFF.